This T cell receptor beta chain was recovered during a study of blood T cell repertoires in COVID-19. Germline V gene lookup returns CDR1 SQVTM and CDR2 ANQGSEA. V shed 7 bases, J shed 0 bases, and the junction held 4 bases outside the gene matches. The CDR3 runs 13 residues. Only in-frame clones appear in the TCRdb table, and some are missing; sequencing was by immunoSEQ multiplex PCR. The repertoire holds 390,000 or so clones, with 80% to 90% as singletons. Cohort assignment relied on participant-reported clinical history. Sequences were obtained from PBMCs or T cells enriched from blood (not recorded which). The source of this sequence is a man aged 18 to 29 who had recovered from COVID-19. The V and J genes are TRBV29-1 and TRBJ2-3; 7 bases agree with TRBD1. The CDR3 sequence: CSAVTGSTDTQYF. CDR3 sequence (DNA): TGCAGCGCCGTGACAGGGAGCACAGATACGCAGTATTTT.